These T cell receptor beta chains were read from a single sample in a study of CD8+CD57+ T cells in acquired aplastic anemia. Each CDR3 protein is one row after TCRdb ran MiXCR on the reads. The sample contains under 250,000 distinct CDR3 sequences, less than 75% of which appear only once. Material for sequencing was sorted CD4+, CD8+, or CD8+CD57+ T cells (not recorded which) from PBMCs. The receptors were gathered from a human donor with aplastic anemia. The CDR3 runs from the conserved cysteine through the conserved F or W. The D gene is left open where the match is weak. Part of the rows lack a size; the others show once, few, many or a class for expanded clones.

d_call | j_call | clone_size | v_call | cdr3_nt | cdr3_aa
. | TRBJ1-6 | few | TRBV25-1 | TGTGCCAGCAGGCAGGGAGGTTCACCCCTCCACTTT | CASRQGGSPLHF
TRBD1 | TRBJ1-6 | . | TRBV5-6 | TGTGCCAGCAGCCCCAGGACAGGGTCTTCACCCCTCCACTTT | CASSPRTGSSPLHF
. | TRBJ1-2 | . | TRBV2 | TGTGCCAGCAGTGAACATGTAGGCTACACCTTC | CASSEHVGYTF
TRBD2 | TRBJ2-3 | once | TRBV9 | TGTGCCAGCAGCGGCGGGGGGGCTAGCACAGATACGCAGTATTTT | CASSGGGASTDTQYF
TRBD1 | TRBJ1-6 | . | TRBV2 | TGTGCCAGCAGTGAGGGACAGGGGCCACCCCTCCACTTT | CASSEGQGPPLHF
TRBD1 | TRBJ2-3 | many | TRBV9 | TGTGCCAGCAGCCCAGAGGGGACAGGGTGGGCAGATACGCAGTATTTT | CASSPEGTGWADTQYF
. | TRBJ1-6 | few | TRBV20-1 | TGCAGTGCTACTTTAGACAGGAGGCAAAATTCACCCCTCCACTTT | CSATLDRRQNSPLHF
TRBD2 | TRBJ2-1 | . | TRBV6-1 | TGTGCCAGCAGTGAGTCGGGGGGGAGTTTCAATGAGCAGTTCTTC | CASSESGGSFNEQFF
. | TRBJ1-2 | . | TRBV19 | TGTGCCAGTAGCTTTCAGGGCTATATCTATGGCTACACCTTC | CASSFQGYIYGYTF
. | TRBJ1-1 | . | TRBV10-3 | TGTGCCATCAGGACAGGGAACACTGAAGCTTTCTTT | CAIRTGNTEAFF
. | TRBJ2-5 | . | TRBV19 | TGTGCCAGTGCCTTGGGCGAGACCCAGTACTTC | CASALGETQYF
TRBD2 | TRBJ2-5 | few | TRBV6-5 | TGTGCCAGCAAATCCAATAGCGGGGGGTGGGAGACCCAGTACTTC | CASKSNSGGWETQYF
. | TRBJ2-2 | . | TRBV24-1 | TGTGCCACCAGTGGTACCGGGACTTACTCAACCGGGGAGCTGTTTTTT | CATSGTGTYSTGELFF
TRBD1 | TRBJ1-2 | once | TRBV7-9 | TGTGCCAGCAGCTTACAGGGGGGAGGCTACACCTTC | CASSLQGGGYTF
. | TRBJ1-1 | few | TRBV19 | TGTGCCAGTAGTATGACATTGAACACTGAAGCTTTCTTT | CASSMTLNTEAFF
. | TRBJ2-7 | . | TRBV19 | TGTGCCAGTGCTTCAACTTTAGATTCCTACGAGCAGTACTTC | CASASTLDSYEQYF
. | TRBJ1-6 | . | TRBV20-1 | TGCAGTGCTAGAAACGAGGCGGTATCACCCCTCCACTTT | CSARNEAVSPLHF
. | TRBJ2-7 | . | TRBV7-3 | TGTGCCAGCAGCGCCCGCCCTACCGTCTACGAGCAGTACTTC | CASSARPTVYEQYF
TRBD2 | TRBJ2-7 | . | TRBV12-3/TRBV12-4 | TGTGCCAGCAGTCGAGCGGGGGGGACCTACGAGCAGTACTTC | CASSRAGGTYEQYF
TRBD1 | TRBJ1-6 | . | TRBV19 | TGTGCCAGTAGTCCCCAGGGGGCATGGAATACACCCCTCCACTTT | CASSPQGAWNTPLHF
TRBD1 | TRBJ2-3 | once | TRBV7-9 | TGTGCCAGCAGCCAAGAGATTACAGGGGCAGATACGCAGTATTTT | CASSQEITGADTQYF
. | TRBJ2-7 | many | TRBV12-3/TRBV12-4 | TGTGCCAGCAGCCGCGGGGGCTTCTACGAGCAGTACTTC | CASSRGGFYEQYF
TRBD1 | TRBJ2-7 | . | TRBV5-8 | TGTGCCAGCAGCTTCACAGGGGGCGAGTACTTC | CASSFTGGEYF
. | TRBJ1-3 | . | TRBV20-1 | TGCAGTGCTAGAGGGGGGGCTAGTGGAAACACCATATATTTT | CSARGGASGNTIYF
TRBD2 | TRBJ2-2 | . | TRBV5-1 | TGTGCCAGCAGCTCGCTACTAGCGGGACAGAACACCGGGGAGCTGTTTTTT | CASSSLLAGQNTGELFF
. | TRBJ2-7 | . | TRBV24-1 | TGTGCCACCAGTGATTCCAGCTCCTACGAGCAGTACTTC | CATSDSSSYEQYF
TRBD1 | TRBJ2-2 | . | TRBV2 | TGTGCCAGCAGTACCGGGACAGGGTCCCCCGGGGAGCTGTTTTTT | CASSTGTGSPGELFF
TRBD1 | TRBJ2-7 | . | TRBV7-2 | TGTGCCAGCAGCTTAGGTCGGACAGGGGGGGGCGAGCAGTACTTC | CASSLGRTGGGEQYF
TRBD1 | TRBJ2-7 | once | TRBV10-3 | TGTGCCAGCAGTTACCCGACAGGGTCCTACGAGCAGTACTTC | CASSYPTGSYEQYF
. | TRBJ1-5 | few | TRBV24-1 | TGTGCCACCAGTGATTCTGGGGGCGGAAATCAGCCCCAGCATTTT | CATSDSGGGNQPQHF
. | TRBJ2-5 | few | TRBV7-7 | TGTGCCAGCAGCCATAACGACGGGACCCAGTACTTC | CASSHNDGTQYF
. | TRBJ2-7 | many | TRBV5-6 | TGTGCCAGCACCACCGGGACCACCATTTACGAGCAGTACTTC | CASTTGTTIYEQYF
. | TRBJ2-5 | many | TRBV11-3 | TGTGCCAGCAGCTTAGATCCACAAGAGACCCAGTACTTC | CASSLDPQETQYF
. | TRBJ1-3 | . | TRBV7-2 | TGTGCCAGCAGCCGCGCCCGAGGTAGCTCTGGAAACACCATATATTTT | CASSRARGSSGNTIYF
. | TRBJ2-2 | . | TRBV24-1 | TGTGCCACCAGTTCCCAGAGTAACACCGGGGAGCTGTTTTTT | CATSSQSNTGELFF
. | TRBJ1-3 | once | TRBV19 | TGTGCCAGTAGTATAGGTGGGGAGAGATCTGGAAACACCATATATTTT | CASSIGGERSGNTIYF
. | TRBJ1-2 | . | TRBV29-1 | TGCAGCGTTGACACTGACAGGTTCGGCTACACCTTC | CSVDTDRFGYTF
. | TRBJ2-1 | . | TRBV2 | TGTGCCAGCAGTGAAAGACTCCGGCTCAATGAGCAGTTCTTC | CASSERLRLNEQFF
TRBD2 | TRBJ2-3 | few | TRBV18 | TGTGCCAGCTCATCATCAGGGCCGGGACTAGCGGTCACAGATACGCAGTATTTT | CASSSSGPGLAVTDTQYF
. | TRBJ1-1 | . | TRBV7-2 | TGTGCCAGCAGCTTAAAGGCAGGGCGGCTTAAGGTGAACACTGAAGCTTTCTTT | CASSLKAGRLKVNTEAFF
. | TRBJ2-6 | . | TRBV5-1 | TGCGCCAGCAGCTTAAACGGGGGGGCCAACGTCCTGACTTTC | CASSLNGGANVLTF
. | TRBJ2-1 | once | TRBV20-1 | TGCAGTGCTAGAGCCGGGGCGGGAAGACTAAATGAGCAGTTCTTC | CSARAGAGRLNEQFF
. | TRBJ2-6 | once | TRBV19 | TGTGCCAGTAGTCGGGCCTCTGGGGCCAACGTCCTGACTTTC | CASSRASGANVLTF
. | TRBJ1-3 | . | TRBV7-4 | TGTGCCAGCAGCCCCACGGTCGACACCATATATTTT | CASSPTVDTIYF
. | TRBJ2-3 | . | TRBV7-9 | TGTGCCAGCAGTGACAGACCAAGCACAGATACGCAGTATTTT | CASSDRPSTDTQYF
. | TRBJ2-7 | once | TRBV6-1 | TGTGCCAGCAGTGACAATACAGGCTACGAGCAGTACTTC | CASSDNTGYEQYF
. | TRBJ2-2 | . | TRBV7-3 | TGTGCCAGCAGCTTAAATGGGAGAACCGGGGAGCTGTTTTTT | CASSLNGRTGELFF
TRBD1 | TRBJ2-5 | . | TRBV2 | TGTGCCAGCAGTGAGGGGACAGGGGTTGTGGAGACCCAGTACTTC | CASSEGTGVVETQYF
TRBD1 | TRBJ1-2 | many | TRBV5-6 | TGTGCCAGCAGCTTGGGCCGGACAGGGGATAACTATGGCTACACCTTC | CASSLGRTGDNYGYTF
TRBD2 | TRBJ2-7 | few | TRBV20-1 | TGCAGTGCTGTCCCAGGACTAGGGGAGCAGTACTTC | CSAVPGLGEQYF
. | TRBJ2-5 | . | TRBV10-3 | TGTGCCATCAGGGACAGTGGACGGGGGGAGACCCAGTACTTC | CAIRDSGRGETQYF
. | TRBJ1-4 | . | TRBV7-9 | TGTGCCAGCAGCTTATCGTCAGGGGCAACTAATGAAAAACTGTTTTTT | CASSLSSGATNEKLFF
. | TRBJ1-2 | . | TRBV2 | TGTGCCAGCAGTGAACGTCAGGGAATCGGTGGCTACACCTTC | CASSERQGIGGYTF
. | TRBJ2-7 | . | TRBV9 | TGTGCCAGCAGCGTAGTTAAGTTCCCCGGGGAGCTGTACTTC | CASSVVKFPGELYF
. | TRBJ2-3 | few | TRBV11-2 | TGTGCCAGCAGCGTTTCTCAGAGGACGCAGTATTTT | CASSVSQRTQYF
. | TRBJ2-5 | . | TRBV19 | TGTGCCAGTAGTATAGGACCCCAGGGGCCCCAAGAGACCCAGTACTTC | CASSIGPQGPQETQYF